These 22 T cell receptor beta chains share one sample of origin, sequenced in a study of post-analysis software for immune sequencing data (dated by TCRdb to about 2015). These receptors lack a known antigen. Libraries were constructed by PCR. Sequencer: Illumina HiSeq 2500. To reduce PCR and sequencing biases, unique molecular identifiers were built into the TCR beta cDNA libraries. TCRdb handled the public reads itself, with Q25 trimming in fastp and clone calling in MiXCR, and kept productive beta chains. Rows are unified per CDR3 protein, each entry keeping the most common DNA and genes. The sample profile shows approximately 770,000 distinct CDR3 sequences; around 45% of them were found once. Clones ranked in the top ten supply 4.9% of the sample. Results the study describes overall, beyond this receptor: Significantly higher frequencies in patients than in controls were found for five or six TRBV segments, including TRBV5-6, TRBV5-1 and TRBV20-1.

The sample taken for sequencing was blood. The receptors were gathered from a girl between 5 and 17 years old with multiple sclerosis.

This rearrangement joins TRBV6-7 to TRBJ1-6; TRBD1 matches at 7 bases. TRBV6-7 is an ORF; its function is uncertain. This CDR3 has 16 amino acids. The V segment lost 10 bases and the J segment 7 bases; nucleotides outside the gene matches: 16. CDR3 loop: CATVRRDRHFNSPLHF. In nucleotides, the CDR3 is TGTGCCACCGTCCGACGGGACAGACACTTCAATTCACCCCTCCACTTT.

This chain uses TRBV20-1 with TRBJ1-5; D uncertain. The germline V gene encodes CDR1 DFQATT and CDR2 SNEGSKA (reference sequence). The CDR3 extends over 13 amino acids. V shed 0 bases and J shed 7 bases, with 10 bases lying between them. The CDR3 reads CSARDPFSQPQHF. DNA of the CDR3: TGCAGTGCTAGAGACCCCTTTAGCCAGCCCCAGCATTTT.

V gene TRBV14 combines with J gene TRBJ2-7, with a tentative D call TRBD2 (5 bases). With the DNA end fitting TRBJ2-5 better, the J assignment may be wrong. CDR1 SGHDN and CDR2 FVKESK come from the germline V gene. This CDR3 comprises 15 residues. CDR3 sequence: CASSPQWGDGVTQYF. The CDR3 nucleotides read TGTGCCAGCAGCCCCCAATGGGGAGACGGGGTGACCCAGTACTTC.

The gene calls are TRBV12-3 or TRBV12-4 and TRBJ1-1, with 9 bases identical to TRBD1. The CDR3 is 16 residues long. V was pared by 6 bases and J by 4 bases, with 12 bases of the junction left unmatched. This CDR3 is CASSPNDRGGGTEAFF. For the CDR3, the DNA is TGTGCCAGCAGCCCGAATGACAGGGGGGGAGGCACTGAAGCTTTCTTT.

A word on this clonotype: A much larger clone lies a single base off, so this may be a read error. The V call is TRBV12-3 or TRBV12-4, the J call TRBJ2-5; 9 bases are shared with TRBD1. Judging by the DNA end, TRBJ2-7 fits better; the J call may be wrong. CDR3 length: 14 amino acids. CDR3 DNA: TGTGCCAGCAACACCGGGACAGGGTTTCGCGAGCAGTACTTC. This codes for CASNTGTGFREQYF.

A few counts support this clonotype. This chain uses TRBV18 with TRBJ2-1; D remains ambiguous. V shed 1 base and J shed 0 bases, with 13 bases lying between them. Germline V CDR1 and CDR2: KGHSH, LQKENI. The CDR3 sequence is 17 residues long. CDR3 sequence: CASSPRIGASSYNEQFF. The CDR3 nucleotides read TGTGCCAGCTCACCACGAATCGGAGCGAGCTCCTACAATGAGCAGTTCTTC.

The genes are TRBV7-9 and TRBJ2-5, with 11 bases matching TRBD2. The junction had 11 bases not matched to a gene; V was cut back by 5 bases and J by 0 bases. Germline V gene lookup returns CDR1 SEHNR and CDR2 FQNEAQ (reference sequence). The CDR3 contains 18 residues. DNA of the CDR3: TGTGCCAGCAGCGATACTAGCGGGAGAGCTCGGGACCAAGAGACCCAGTACTTC. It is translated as CASSDTSGRARDQETQYF.

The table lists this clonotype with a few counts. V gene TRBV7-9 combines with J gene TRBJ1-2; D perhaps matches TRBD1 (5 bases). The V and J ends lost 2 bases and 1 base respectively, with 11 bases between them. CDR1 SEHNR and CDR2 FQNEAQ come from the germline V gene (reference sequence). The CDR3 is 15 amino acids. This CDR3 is CASSLRDRDNYGYTF. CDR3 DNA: TGTGCCAGCAGCTTACGGGACCGAGATAACTATGGCTACACCTTC.

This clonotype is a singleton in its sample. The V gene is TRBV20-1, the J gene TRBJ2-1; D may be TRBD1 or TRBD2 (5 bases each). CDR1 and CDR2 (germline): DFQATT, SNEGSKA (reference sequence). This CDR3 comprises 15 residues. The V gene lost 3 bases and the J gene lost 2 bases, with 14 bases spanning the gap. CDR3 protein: CSARDIRDAYNEQFF. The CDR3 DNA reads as TGCAGTGCTAGGGACATTCGGGACGCCTACAATGAGCAGTTCTTC.

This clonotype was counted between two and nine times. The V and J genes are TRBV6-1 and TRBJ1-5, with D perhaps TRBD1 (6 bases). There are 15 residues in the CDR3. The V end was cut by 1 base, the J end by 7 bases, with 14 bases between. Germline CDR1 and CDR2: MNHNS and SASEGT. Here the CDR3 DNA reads TGTGCCAGCAGTGAAGGAGGGGGGGCCCAACAGCCCCAGCATTTT. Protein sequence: CASSEGGGAQQPQHF.

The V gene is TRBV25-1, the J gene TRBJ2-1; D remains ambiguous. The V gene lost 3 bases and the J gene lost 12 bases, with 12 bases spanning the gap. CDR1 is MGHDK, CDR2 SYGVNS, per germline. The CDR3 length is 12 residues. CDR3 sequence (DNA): TGTGCCAGCAGTGAGGTGGTTTCCCGGCAGTTCTTC. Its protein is CASSEVVSRQFF.

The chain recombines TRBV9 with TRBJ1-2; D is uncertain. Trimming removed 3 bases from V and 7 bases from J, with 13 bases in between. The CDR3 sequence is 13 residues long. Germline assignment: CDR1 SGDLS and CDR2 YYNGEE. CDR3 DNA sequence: TGTGCCAGCAGCGGACTTATAGGTTCTGGCTACACCTTC. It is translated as CASSGLIGSGYTF.

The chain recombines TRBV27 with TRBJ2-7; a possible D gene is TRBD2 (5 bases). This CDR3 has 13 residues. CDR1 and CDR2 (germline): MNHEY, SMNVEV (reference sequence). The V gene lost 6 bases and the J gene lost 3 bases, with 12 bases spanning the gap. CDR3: CASSNPGGYEQYF. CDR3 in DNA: TGTGCCAGCAGCAACCCCGGAGGCTACGAGCAGTACTTC.

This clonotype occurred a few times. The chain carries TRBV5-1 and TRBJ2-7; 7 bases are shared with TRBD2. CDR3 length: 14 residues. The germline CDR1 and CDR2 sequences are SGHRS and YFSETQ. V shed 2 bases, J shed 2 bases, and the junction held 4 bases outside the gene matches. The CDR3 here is CASSFGLDPYEQYF. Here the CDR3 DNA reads TGCGCCAGCAGCTTCGGACTAGACCCCTACGAGCAGTACTTC.

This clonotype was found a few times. This CDR3 reads CATSGTGQETQYF. The DNA of the CDR3 is TGTGCCACCAGTGGGACGGGTCAAGAGACCCAGTACTTC. The rearrangement links TRBV24-1 to TRBJ2-5; D unresolved. The CDR3 spans 13 residues. Germline V lookup: CDR1 KGHDR, CDR2 SFDVKD. The germline V and J ends were trimmed by 5 bases and 2 bases, with 8 bases remaining between them.

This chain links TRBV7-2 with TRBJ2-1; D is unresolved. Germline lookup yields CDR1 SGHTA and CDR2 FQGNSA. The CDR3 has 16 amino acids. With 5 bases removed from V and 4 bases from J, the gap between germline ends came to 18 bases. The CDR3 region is CASSATPGPPYNEQFF. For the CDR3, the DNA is TGTGCCAGCAGCGCTACACCCGGACCCCCTTACAATGAGCAGTTCTTC.

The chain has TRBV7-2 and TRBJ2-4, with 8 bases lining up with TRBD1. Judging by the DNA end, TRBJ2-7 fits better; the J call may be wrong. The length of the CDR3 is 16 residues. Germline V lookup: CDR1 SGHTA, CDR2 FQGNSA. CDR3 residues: CASSLASDRGFYEQYF. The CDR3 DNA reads TGTGCCAGCAGCTTAGCGAGCGACAGGGGCTTTTACGAGCAGTACTTC.

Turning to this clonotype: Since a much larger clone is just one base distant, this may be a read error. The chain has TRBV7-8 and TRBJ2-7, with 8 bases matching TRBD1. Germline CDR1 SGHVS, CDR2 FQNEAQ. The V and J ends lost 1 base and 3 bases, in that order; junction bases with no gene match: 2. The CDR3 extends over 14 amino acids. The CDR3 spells CASSLGTGIYEQYF. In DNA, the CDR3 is TGTGCCAGCAGCTTAGGGACAGGGATCTACGAGCAGTACTTC.

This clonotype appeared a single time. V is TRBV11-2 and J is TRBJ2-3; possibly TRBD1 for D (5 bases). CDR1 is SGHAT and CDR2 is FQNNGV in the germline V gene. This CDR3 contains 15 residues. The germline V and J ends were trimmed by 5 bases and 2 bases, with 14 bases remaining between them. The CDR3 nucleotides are TGTGCCAGCAGCCCCCAAGGGGTTACCACAGATACGCAGTATTTT. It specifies CASSPQGVTTDTQYF. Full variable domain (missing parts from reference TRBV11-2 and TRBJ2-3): EAGVAQSPRYKIIEKRQSVAFWCNPISGHATLYWYQQILGQGPKLLIQFQNNGVVDDSQLPKDRFSAERLKGVDSTLKIQPAKLEDSAVYLCASSPQGVTTDTQYFGPGTRLTVL.

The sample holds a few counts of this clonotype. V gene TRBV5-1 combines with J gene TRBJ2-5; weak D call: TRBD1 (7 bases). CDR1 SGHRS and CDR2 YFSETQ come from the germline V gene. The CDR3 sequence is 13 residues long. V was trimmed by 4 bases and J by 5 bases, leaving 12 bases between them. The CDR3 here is CASSKEGAETQYF. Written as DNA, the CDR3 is TGCGCCAGCAGCAAGGAGGGGGCGGAGACCCAGTACTTC. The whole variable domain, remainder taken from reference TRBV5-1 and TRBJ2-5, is KAGVTQTPRYLIKTRGQQVTLSCSPISGHRSVSWYQQTPGQGLQFLFEYFSETQRNKGNFPGRFSGRQFSNSRSEMNVSTLELGDSALYLCASSKEGAETQYFGPGTRLLVL.

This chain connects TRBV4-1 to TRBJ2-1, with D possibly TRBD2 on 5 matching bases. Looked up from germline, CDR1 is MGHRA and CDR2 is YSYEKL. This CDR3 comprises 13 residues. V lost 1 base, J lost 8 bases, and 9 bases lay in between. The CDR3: CASSQVQEDEQFF. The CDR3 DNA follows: TGCGCCAGCAGCCAAGTCCAGGAGGATGAGCAGTTCTTC.

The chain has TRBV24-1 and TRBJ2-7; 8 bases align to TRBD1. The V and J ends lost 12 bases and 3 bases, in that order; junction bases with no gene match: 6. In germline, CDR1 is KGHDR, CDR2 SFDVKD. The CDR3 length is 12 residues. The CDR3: CAPWTGIYEQYF. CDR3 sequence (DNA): TGTGCCCCATGGACAGGGATCTACGAGCAGTACTTC.